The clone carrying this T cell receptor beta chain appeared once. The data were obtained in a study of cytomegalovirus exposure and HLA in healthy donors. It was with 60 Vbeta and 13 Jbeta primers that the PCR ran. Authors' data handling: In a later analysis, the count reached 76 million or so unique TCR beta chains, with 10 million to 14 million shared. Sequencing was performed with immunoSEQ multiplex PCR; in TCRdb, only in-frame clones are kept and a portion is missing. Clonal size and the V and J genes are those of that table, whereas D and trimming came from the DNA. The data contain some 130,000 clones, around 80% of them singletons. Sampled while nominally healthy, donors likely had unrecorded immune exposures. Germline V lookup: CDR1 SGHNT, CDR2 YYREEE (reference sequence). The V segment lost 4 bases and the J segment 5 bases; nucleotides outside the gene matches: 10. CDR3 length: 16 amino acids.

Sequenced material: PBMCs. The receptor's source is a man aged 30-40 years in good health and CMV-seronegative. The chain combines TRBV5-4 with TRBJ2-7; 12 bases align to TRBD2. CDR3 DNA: TGTGCCAGCAGCCTGGGTTCTAGCGGGAGGGCCCACGAGCAGTACTTC. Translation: CASSLGSSGRAHEQYF.